This entry lists 29 T cell receptor beta chains sequenced from one sample in a study of T cell repertoires in cytomegalovirus infection. TCRdb reanalysed the reads using MiXCR and keeps one entry per CDR3 protein. The sample includes roughly 310,000 distinct CDR3 sequences, roughly 15% of them seen just once. Sequences were obtained from PBMCs. The receptors shown here come from a human donor in good health (CMV status not recorded). Some clones in this sample may be carry-over from other donors' samples.

This clonotype was found many times. The gene calls are TRBV7-2 and TRBJ1-6; TRBD1 matches at 11 bases. In germline, CDR1 is SGHTA, CDR2 FQGNSA. The CDR3 runs to 15 residues. V gave up 5 bases and J gave up 7 bases; unmatched junction bases: 4. In DNA, the CDR3 is TGTGCCAGCAGCCCTTGGGACAGGGGGAATTCACCCCTCCACTTT. Translation: CASSPWDRGNSPLHF.

The chain uses TRBV20-1 and TRBJ2-1; D is perhaps TRBD1 or TRBD2 (5 bases each). The CDR3 is 15 amino acids. V shed 3 bases and J shed 0 bases, with 12 bases lying between them. Germline V gene sequence: CDR1 DFQATT, CDR2 SNEGSKA (reference sequence). CDR3 DNA sequence: TGCAGTGCTAGGAGGGACGTCAGCTCCTACAATGAGCAGTTCTTC. This gives the protein CSARRDVSSYNEQFF.

This clonotype was observed a single time. The chain joins TRBV2 to TRBJ2-1; 7 bases align to TRBD2. V trimming: 2 bases; J trimming: 3 bases; junction bases outside the gene matches: 4. In germline, CDR1 is SNHLY, CDR2 FYNNEI. The CDR3 spans 15 residues. The CDR3: CASSELAAVYNEQFF. DNA for the CDR3: TGTGCCAGCAGTGAACTAGCGGCGGTCTACAATGAGCAGTTCTTC.

This chain connects TRBV20-1 to TRBJ2-3, with TRBD1 identical over 9 bases. Germline V CDR1 and CDR2: DFQATT, SNEGSKA (reference sequence). Trimming removed 3 bases from V and 2 bases from J; junction bases left unmatched: 6. This CDR3 is 15 amino acids long. Here the CDR3 DNA reads TGCAGTGCTAGTCCGGGACAGGGATACACAGATACGCAGTATTTT. Amino acid sequence: CSASPGQGYTDTQYF.

This clonotype was seen ten or more times. This chain joins TRBV7-8 and TRBJ1-4; 7 nucleotides line up with TRBD1. Per germline, CDR1 SGHVS and CDR2 FQNEAQ. The trim removed 1 base at V and 6 bases at J, leaving 8 bases unmatched. The CDR3 has 16 amino acids. In nucleotides, the CDR3 is TGTGCCAGCAGCTTAGGCCGACAGGGAGTCTATGAAAAACTGTTTTTT. This translates into CASSLGRQGVYEKLFF.

This clonotype was seen many times. The V gene is TRBV6-1, the J gene TRBJ2-1; no clear D. There are 13 residues in the CDR3. Trimming cost V 6 bases and J 0 bases, with 6 bases left between them. In germline, CDR1 is MNHNS, CDR2 SASEGT. CDR3 protein: CASRKSSYNEQFF. The CDR3 coding sequence is TGTGCCAGCAGGAAGAGCTCCTACAATGAGCAGTTCTTC.

Only a few counts were recorded for this clonotype. V usage is TRBV4-2 and J usage is TRBJ2-7; 12 nucleotides align to TRBD2. The V segment lost 0 bases and the J segment 1 base; nucleotides outside the gene matches: 10. CDR1 and CDR2 from the germline V gene are LGHNA and YNFKEQ. The CDR3 has 19 residues. CDR3 region: CASSQDLLAGGTISYEQYF. The CDR3 nucleotides are TGTGCCAGCAGCCAAGATCTACTAGCGGGGGGCACCATTTCCTACGAGCAGTACTTC.

The genes are TRBV6-6 and TRBJ1-1; D is perhaps TRBD1 (6 bases). The CDR3 length is 14 residues. The germline CDR1 and CDR2 sequences are MNHNY and SVGAGI (reference sequence). The V end was cut by 6 bases, the J end by 6 bases, with 17 bases between. In DNA, the CDR3 is TGTGCCAGCAGGTCAGTGGGGGACAAGGCTGAAGCTTTCTTT. Protein product: CASRSVGDKAEAFF.

The chain has TRBV4-3 and TRBJ2-7, with D hard to call. The V gene lost 8 bases and the J gene lost 7 bases, with 24 bases spanning the gap. Germline V gene lookup returns CDR1 LGHNA and CDR2 YSLEER. The CDR3 has 15 amino acids. The CDR3: CASSKRTDNYIEQYF. The CDR3 DNA reads TGCGCCAGCTCCAAAAGGACGGATAATTACATTGAGCAGTACTTC.

This clonotype has a count of ten or more. The chain combines TRBV7-2 with TRBJ1-2, with D possibly TRBD1 on 5 matching bases. CDR3 length: 15 amino acids. V lost 0 bases and J lost 4, with 12 bases in between. The germline V gene has CDR1 SGHTA and CDR2 FQGNSA. The CDR3 is CASSLAPGLPYGYTF. The CDR3 region has the DNA TGTGCCAGCAGCTTAGCGCCGGGACTGCCCTATGGCTACACCTTC.

This clonotype appeared a few times. The chain employs TRBV4-3 and TRBJ1-2; D not certain. V gave up 4 bases and J gave up 2 bases, with 11 bases separating them. The CDR3 is 14 residues long. Germline V CDR1 and CDR2: LGHNA, YSLEER. The CDR3, as DNA: TGCGCCAGCAGCCTTGACACGATGAACTATGGCTACACCTTC. This translates into CASSLDTMNYGYTF.

This clonotype was detected many times. The chain has TRBV7-2 and TRBJ2-7; D call uncertain. The CDR3 has 14 amino acids. Trimming left V 4 bases short and J 0 bases short, with 10 bases between. Germline values: CDR1 SGHTA, CDR2 FQGNSA. CDR3 amino acids: CASSSRPGSYEQYF. The DNA of the CDR3 is TGTGCCAGCAGCTCCCGACCGGGCTCCTACGAGCAGTACTTC. Complete variable domain (other parts from reference TRBV7-2 and TRBJ2-7): GAGVSQSPSNKVTEKGKDVELRCDPISGHTALYWYRQSLGQGLEFLIYFQGNSAPDKSGLPSDRFSAERTGGSVSTLTIQRTQQEDSAVYLCASSSRPGSYEQYFGPGTRLTVT.

This clonotype was detected many times. The CDR3 region has the DNA TGTGCCAGCAGTTTATTAAGGATTGAAGCTTTCTTT. This sequence encodes CASSLLRIEAFF. The chain has TRBV28 and TRBJ1-1; D call uncertain. The V gene lost 1 base and the J gene lost 7 bases, with 7 bases spanning the gap. The CDR3 totals 12 residues. Germline CDR1 is MDHEN and CDR2 is SYDVKM.

The chain combines TRBV25-1 with TRBJ2-7, with 11 bases fitting TRBD1. V gave up 6 bases and J gave up 7 bases; unmatched junction bases: 14. The CDR3 length is 16 residues. Germline V lookup: CDR1 MGHDK, CDR2 SYGVNS. CDR3 nucleotide sequence: TGTGCCAGCAGCCCAATGCGGGGACAGGGGGGAAAGGAGCAGTACTTC. Protein product: CASSPMRGQGGKEQYF.

This clonotype was counted only a few times. The rearrangement links TRBV5-1 to TRBJ1-1, with unresolved D. There are 14 residues in the CDR3. Germline V gene sequence: CDR1 SGHRS, CDR2 YFSETQ. Trimming pared 4 bases from V and 3 bases from J, leaving 13 bases between. For the CDR3, the DNA is TGCGCCAGCAGCATAGATCTCGAGTACACTGAAGCTTTCTTT. Residues: CASSIDLEYTEAFF. Variable domain in full (rest from reference TRBV5-1 and TRBJ1-1): KAGVTQTPRYLIKTRGQQVTLSCSPISGHRSVSWYQQTPGQGLQFLFEYFSETQRNKGNFPGRFSGRQFSNSRSEMNVSTLELGDSALYLCASSIDLEYTEAFFGQGTRLTVV.

This clonotype has at least ten counts. The chain employs TRBV7-2 and TRBJ2-6; D gene ambiguous. CDR1 and CDR2 from the germline V gene are SGHTA and FQGNSA. The CDR3 spans 14 residues. With 3 bases removed from V and 2 bases from J, the gap between germline ends came to 5 bases. The CDR3 coding sequence is TGTGCCAGCAGCTTCGATCCTGGGGCCAACGTCCTGACTTTC. Its translation: CASSFDPGANVLTF. Looking up the rest from reference TRBV7-2 and TRBJ2-6 gives the full variable domain: GAGVSQSPSNKVTEKGKDVELRCDPISGHTALYWYRQSLGQGLEFLIYFQGNSAPDKSGLPSDRFSAERTGGSVSTLTIQRTQQEDSAVYLCASSFDPGANVLTFGAGSRLTVL.

The V call is TRBV5-5, the J call TRBJ2-2; 9 bases match TRBD2. The V gene end was trimmed by 0 bases and the J gene end by 4 bases; junction bases not matched to a gene: 7. This CDR3 is 17 amino acids long. Germline CDR1 is SGHKS and CDR2 is YYEKEE (reference sequence). DNA of the CDR3: TGTGCCAGCAGCTTGGGACTAGCGGCGAGCCTCACCGGGGAGCTGTTTTTT. This codes for CASSLGLAASLTGELFF. Using reference TRBV5-5 and TRBJ2-2 for the parts outside the CDR3, the full variable domain is DAGVTQSPTHLIKTRGQQVTLRCSPISGHKSVSWYQQVLGQGPQFIFQYYEKEERGRGNFPDRFSARQFPNYSSELNVNALLLGDSALYLCASSLGLAASLTGELFFGEGSRLTVL.

In the case of this clonotype: At one end, the junction sequence differs from germline, possibly due to a read error. The chain links TRBV27 to TRBJ1-3; the D is unclear. The CDR3 spans 13 residues. Germline loops: CDR1 MNHEY, CDR2 SMNVEV (reference sequence). The CDR3 DNA is TGTGCCAGCAGTCTCCAGGCTGGAAGCACCATATATTTT. This codes for CASSLQAGSTIYF.

In its sample, this clonotype was seen many times. The chain is built from TRBV4-2 and TRBJ1-3; D gene ambiguous. The ends were cut back, 4 bases at V and 3 bases at J, with 22 bases in the middle. CDR1 is LGHNA, CDR2 YNFKEQ, per germline. This CDR3 has 18 amino acids. The CDR3 loop is CASSRLPSTGSSGNTIYF. Written as DNA, the CDR3 is TGTGCCAGCAGCCGACTCCCTTCTACCGGGTCCAGTGGAAACACCATATATTTT.

The sample holds a few counts of this clonotype. The CDR3: CASSYSTGINQPQHF. CDR3 nucleotides: TGTGCCAGCAGTTACTCGACAGGGATCAATCAGCCCCAGCATTTT. The chain is built from TRBV6-2 or TRBV6-3 and TRBJ1-5, with 7 bases matching TRBD1. CDR3 size: 15 residues. Trimming took 0 bases from V and 3 from J; bases not matched to a gene: 2. Germline assignment: CDR1 MNHEY and CDR2 SVGEGT.

The CDR3 loop reads CASIQRDRRGYTF. In nucleotides, the CDR3 is TGTGCCAGCATCCAAAGGGACAGGCGTGGCTACACCTTC. The chain combines TRBV6-4 with TRBJ1-2; 8 nucleotides agree with TRBD1. CDR3 size: 13 residues. CDR1 and CDR2 from the germline V gene are MRHNA and SNTAGT. The junction had 8 bases not matched to a gene; V was cut back by 7 bases and J by 7 bases.

The chain employs TRBV18 and TRBJ2-6; TRBD1 might be the D (6 bases). Germline lookup yields CDR1 KGHSH and CDR2 LQKENI. V gave up 6 bases and J gave up 11 bases, with 17 bases separating them. The CDR3 totals 14 residues. CDR3 sequence: CASSPGTRSDVLTF. CDR3 bases: TGTGCCAGCTCCCCCGGGACACGGTCTGACGTCCTGACTTTC.

This chain links TRBV20-1 with TRBJ1-1; D is possibly TRBD1 (5 bases). V was trimmed by 1 base and J by 5 bases, leaving 14 bases between them. There are 14 residues in the CDR3. Germline V gene sequence: CDR1 DFQATT, CDR2 SNEGSKA (reference sequence). For the CDR3, the DNA is TGCAGTGCTAGAGTGGGGGGGGGTTCAACTGAAGCTTTCTTT. This sequence encodes CSARVGGGSTEAFF.

This clonotype was detected ten times or more. The J gene is TRBJ1-4, the V gene TRBV7-2; no definite D call. With 2 bases removed from V and 5 bases from J, the gap between germline ends came to 18 bases. In germline, CDR1 is SGHTA, CDR2 FQGNSA. The CDR3 covers 17 residues. CDR3 in DNA: TGTGCCAGCAGCTTATTAGATAAATCAAGGGAAAATGAAAAACTGTTTTTT. As protein: CASSLLDKSRENEKLFF.

A few counts support this clonotype. CDR3 residues: CASNPGRPGAETQYF. Here the CDR3 DNA reads TGTGCCAGCAACCCCGGGAGGCCTGGGGCAGAGACCCAGTACTTC. The chain combines TRBV7-9 with TRBJ2-5, with TRBD2 matching over 7 bases. With 7 bases clipped from V and 4 bases from J, the junction kept 12 bases outside the gene matches. The CDR3 is made up of 15 amino acids. In germline, CDR1 is SEHNR, CDR2 FQNEAQ (reference sequence). Full variable domain (outside the CDR3, taken from reference TRBV7-9 and TRBJ2-5): DTGVSQNPRHKITKRGQNVTFRCDPISEHNRLYWYRQTLGQGPEFLTYFQNEAQLEKSRLLSDRFSAERPKGSFSTLEIQRTEQGDSAMYLCASNPGRPGAETQYFGPGTRLLVL.

The J gene is TRBJ2-3, the V gene TRBV20-1, with 8 bases identical to TRBD2. Germline loops: CDR1 DFQATT, CDR2 SNEGSKA (reference sequence). The V gene end was trimmed by 6 bases and the J gene end by 2 bases; junction bases not matched to a gene: 13. This CDR3 region has 16 residues. CDR3 residues: CSAQFGGDRDTDTQYF. CDR3 nucleotides: TGCAGTGCCCAGTTCGGGGGGGACCGAGACACAGATACGCAGTATTTT.

This clonotype was recorded many times. The chain uses TRBV28 and TRBJ1-5; TRBD1 matches at 7 bases. The germline gives CDR1 MDHEN, CDR2 SYDVKM. V lost 7 bases and J lost 5; bases outside the gene matches: 14. The CDR3 is 16 residues long. CDR3 bases: TGTGCCAGCAACCGCCCCCGGGACAGTTGGGATCAGCCCCAGCATTTT. Encoded protein: CASNRPRDSWDQPQHF.

At least ten counts were recorded for this clonotype. The rearrangement uses TRBV7-2 and TRBJ2-1; TRBD2 is a possible D gene (6 bases). Germline CDR1 and CDR2: SGHTA and FQGNSA. The CDR3 sequence is 15 residues long. Between the trimmed V and J ends, which lost 5 bases and 8 bases, there was a span of 19 bases. CDR3 protein: CASSPGGAARDEQFF. CDR3 nucleotides: TGTGCCAGCAGCCCAGGAGGGGCGGCACGGGATGAGCAGTTCTTC.

The rearrangement joins TRBV29-1 to TRBJ1-5, with 7 nucleotides matching TRBD1. CDR3 length: 14 residues. V shed 4 bases and J 3 bases; nucleotides not matched to a gene: 6. In germline, CDR1 is SQVTM, CDR2 ANQGSEA. The CDR3 region is CSVAFRGDNQPQHF. CDR3 nucleotide sequence: TGCAGCGTTGCTTTCAGGGGGGACAATCAGCCCCAGCATTTT.